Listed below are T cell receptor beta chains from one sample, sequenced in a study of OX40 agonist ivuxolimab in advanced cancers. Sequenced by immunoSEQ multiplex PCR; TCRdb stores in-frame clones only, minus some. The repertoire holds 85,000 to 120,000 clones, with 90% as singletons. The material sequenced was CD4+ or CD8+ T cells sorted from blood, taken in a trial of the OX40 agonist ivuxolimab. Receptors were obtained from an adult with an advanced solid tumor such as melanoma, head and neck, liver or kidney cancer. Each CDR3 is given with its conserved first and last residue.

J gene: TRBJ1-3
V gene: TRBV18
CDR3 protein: CASSQSERSGNTIYF

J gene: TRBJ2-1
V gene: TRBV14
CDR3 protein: CASSQGAGGTYNEQFF

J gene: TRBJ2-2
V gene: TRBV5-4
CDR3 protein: CASSYGQKYTGELFF

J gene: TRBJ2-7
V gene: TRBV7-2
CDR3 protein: CASSIVRGSYEQYF

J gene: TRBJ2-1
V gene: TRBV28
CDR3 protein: CASSSHFGAEQFF

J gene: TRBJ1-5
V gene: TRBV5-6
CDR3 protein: CASSLVDQPQHF

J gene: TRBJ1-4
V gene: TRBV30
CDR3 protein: CAWSAPRGLNEKLFF

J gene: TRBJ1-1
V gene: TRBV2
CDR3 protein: CASSESRAPEAFF

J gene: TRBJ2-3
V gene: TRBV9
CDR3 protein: CASSVAPTDTQYF

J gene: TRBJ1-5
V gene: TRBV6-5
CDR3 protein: CASKQDGGQPQHF

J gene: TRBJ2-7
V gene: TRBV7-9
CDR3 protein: CASRQGAEQYF

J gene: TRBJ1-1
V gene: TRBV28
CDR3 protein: CASSLRIGNTEAFF

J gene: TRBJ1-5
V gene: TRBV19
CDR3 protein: CASSGEDRGFGQPQHF

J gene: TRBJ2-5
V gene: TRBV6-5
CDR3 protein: CASSYGETQYF

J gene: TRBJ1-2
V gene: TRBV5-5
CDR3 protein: CASSFGGQIYGYTF

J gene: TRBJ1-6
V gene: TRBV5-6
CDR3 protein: CASSFLDRASPLHF

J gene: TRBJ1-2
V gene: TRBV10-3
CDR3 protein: CAISEGTVYGYTF

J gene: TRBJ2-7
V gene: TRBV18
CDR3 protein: CASSPAGGPYEQYF

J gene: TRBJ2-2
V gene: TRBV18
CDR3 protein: CASSPLRGANTGELFF

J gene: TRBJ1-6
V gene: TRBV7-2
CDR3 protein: CASAIAAGRGNSPLHF

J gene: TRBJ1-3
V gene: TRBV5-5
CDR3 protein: CASSFLHFSGNTIYF

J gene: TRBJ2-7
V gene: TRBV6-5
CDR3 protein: CASSPDGSALRQYF

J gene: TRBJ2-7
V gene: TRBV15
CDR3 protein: CATSREYEGYEQYF

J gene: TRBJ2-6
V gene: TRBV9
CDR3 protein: CASSPGTGSSGANVLTF

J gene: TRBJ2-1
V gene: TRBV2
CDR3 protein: CASSGLGGLAGAVQFF

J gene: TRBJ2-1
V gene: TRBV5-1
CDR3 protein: CASSLGVGDLGTEQFF

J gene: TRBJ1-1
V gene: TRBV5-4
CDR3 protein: CASSVLAGGNTEAFF

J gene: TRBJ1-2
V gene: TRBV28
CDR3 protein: CASNPGGVNGYTF

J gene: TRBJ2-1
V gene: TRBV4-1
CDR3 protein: CASSPAGTHNEQFF

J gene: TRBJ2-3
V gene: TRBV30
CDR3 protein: CAWSGVDTQYF

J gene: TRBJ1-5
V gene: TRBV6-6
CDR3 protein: CASKGQGEMQPQHF

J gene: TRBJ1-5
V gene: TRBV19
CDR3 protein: CATRGGTSNQPQHF

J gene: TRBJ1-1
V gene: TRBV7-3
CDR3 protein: CASSPTSVNTEAFF

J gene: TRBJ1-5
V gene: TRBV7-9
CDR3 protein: CASSFASNQPQHF

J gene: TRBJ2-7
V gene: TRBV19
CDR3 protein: CASSARTGAKSYEQYF

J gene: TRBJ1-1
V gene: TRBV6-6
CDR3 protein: CASSWGEGRAFF

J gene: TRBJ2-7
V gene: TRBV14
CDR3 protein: CASRQRGGLWRF

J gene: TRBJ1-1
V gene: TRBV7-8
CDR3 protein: CASSLSLNTEAFF

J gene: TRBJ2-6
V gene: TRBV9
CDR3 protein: CASSGTTAGGPGANVLTF

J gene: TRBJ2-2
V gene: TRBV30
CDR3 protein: CAWSVRGAGELFF

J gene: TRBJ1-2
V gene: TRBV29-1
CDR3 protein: CSVESRTGYYGYTF

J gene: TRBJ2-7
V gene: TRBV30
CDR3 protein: CAWSVRGAYYYEQYF

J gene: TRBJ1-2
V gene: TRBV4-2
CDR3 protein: CASSLGEGAGYTF

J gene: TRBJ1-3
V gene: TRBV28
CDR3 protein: CASRLTGAPGNTIYF

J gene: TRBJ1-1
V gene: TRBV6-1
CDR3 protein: CASSRESTEAFF